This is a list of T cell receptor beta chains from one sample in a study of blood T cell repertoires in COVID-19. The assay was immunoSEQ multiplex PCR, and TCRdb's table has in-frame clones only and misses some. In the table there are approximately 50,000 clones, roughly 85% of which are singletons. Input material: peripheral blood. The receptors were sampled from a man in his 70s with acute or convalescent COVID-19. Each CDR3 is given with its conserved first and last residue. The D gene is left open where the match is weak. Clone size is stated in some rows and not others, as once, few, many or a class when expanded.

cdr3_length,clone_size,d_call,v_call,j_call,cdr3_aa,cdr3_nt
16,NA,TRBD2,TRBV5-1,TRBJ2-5,CASSLASGGLYETQYF,TGCGCCAGCAGCTTGGCTTCGGGGGGGCTGTACGAGACCCAGTACTTC
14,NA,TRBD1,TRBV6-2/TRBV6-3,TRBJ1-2,CASSRTGTAYGYTF,TGTGCCAGCAGCCGAACCGGGACAGCGTATGGCTACACCTTC
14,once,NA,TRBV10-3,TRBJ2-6,CAISPGVGANVLTF,TGTGCCATCAGTCCAGGGGTTGGGGCCAACGTCCTGACTTTC
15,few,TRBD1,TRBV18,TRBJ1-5,CASSRQGISNQPQHF,TGTGCCAGCTCACGACAGGGTATCAGCAATCAGCCCCAGCATTTT
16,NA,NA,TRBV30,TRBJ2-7,CAWSVPGGGSSYEQYF,TGTGCCTGGAGTGTACCGGGGGGCGGTAGCTCCTACGAGCAGTACTTC
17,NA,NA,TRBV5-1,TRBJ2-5,CASSLFVTGVQQETQYF,TGCGCCAGCAGCTTGTTTGTCACAGGAGTTCAACAAGAGACCCAGTACTTC
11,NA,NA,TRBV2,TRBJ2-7,CASSVFYEQYF,TGTGCCAGCAGTGTCTTCTACGAGCAGTACTTC
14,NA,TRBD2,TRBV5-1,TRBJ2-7,CASSPGGRELAIQF,TGCGCCAGCAGCCCGGGGGGACGAGAACTAGCGATTCAGTTC
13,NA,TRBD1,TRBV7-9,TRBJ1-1,CASSFTQGAEAFF,TGTGCCAGCAGCTTCACACAGGGGGCTGAAGCTTTCTTT
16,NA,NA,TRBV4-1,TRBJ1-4,CASSQDFRSTNEKLFF,TGCGCCAGCAGCCAAGATTTCAGGTCAACTAATGAAAAACTGTTTTTT
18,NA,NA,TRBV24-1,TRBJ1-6,CATSDYTGGTYYNSPLHF,TGTGCCACCAGTGATTATACGGGGGGGACGTACTATAATTCACCCCTCCACTTT
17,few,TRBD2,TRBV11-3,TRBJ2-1,CASSPRLAGGPTNEQFF,TGTGCCAGCAGCCCAAGACTAGCGGGAGGGCCGACCAATGAGCAGTTCTTC
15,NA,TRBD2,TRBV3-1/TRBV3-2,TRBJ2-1,CASRASGPLNNEQFF,TGTGCCAGCAGAGCTAGCGGGCCCCTTAACAATGAGCAGTTCTTC
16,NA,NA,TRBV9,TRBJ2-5,CASSPGILGRRETQYF,TGTGCCAGCAGCCCGGGTATCTTGGGGCGGCGCGAGACCCAGTACTTC
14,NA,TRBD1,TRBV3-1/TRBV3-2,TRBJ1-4,CASSLQGLQGKLFF,TGTGCCAGCAGCCTACAGGGGCTCCAGGGAAAACTGTTTTTT
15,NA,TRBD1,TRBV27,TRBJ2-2,CASSSRGPWTGELFF,TGTGCCAGCAGTTCCAGGGGGCCTTGGACCGGGGAGCTGTTTTTT
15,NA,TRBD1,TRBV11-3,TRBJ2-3,CASSRTGFELDTQYF,TGTGCCAGCAGCCGGACAGGATTTGAGTTGGATACGCAGTATTTT
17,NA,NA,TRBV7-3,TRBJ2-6,CASSLTGTVSGANVLTF,TGTGCCAGCAGCTTAACTGGGACTGTGTCTGGGGCCAACGTCCTGACTTTC
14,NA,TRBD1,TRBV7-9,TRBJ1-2,CASSRTGGDYGYTF,TGTGCCAGCAGCCGGACAGGGGGCGACTATGGCTACACCTTC
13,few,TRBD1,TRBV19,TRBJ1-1,CASSIRTGPEAFF,TGTGCCAGTAGTATCCGGACAGGCCCTGAAGCTTTCTTT
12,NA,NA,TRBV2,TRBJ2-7,CASSLSHYEQYF,TGTGCCAGCAGTTTGTCCCACTACGAGCAGTACTTC
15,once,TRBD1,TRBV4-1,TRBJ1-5,CASSHETGVGQPQHF,TGCGCCAGCAGCCACGAGACAGGGGTAGGTCAGCCCCAGCATTTT
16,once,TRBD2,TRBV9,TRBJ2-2,CASSVASGGATGELFF,TGTGCCAGCAGCGTAGCGAGCGGGGGGGCAACCGGGGAGCTGTTTTTT
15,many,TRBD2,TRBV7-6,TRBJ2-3,CASSLYVGGRATQYF,TGTGCCAGCAGCTTATACGTGGGAGGGCGGGCTACGCAGTATTTT
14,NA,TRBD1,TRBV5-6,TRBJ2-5,CASSRLQGRETQYF,TGTGCCAGCAGCCGGTTACAGGGGCGAGAGACCCAGTACTTC
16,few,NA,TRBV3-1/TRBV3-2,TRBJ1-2,CASSQEWDSKVRGYTF,TGTGCCAGCAGCCAAGAGTGGGACTCCAAGGTGCGGGGCTACACCTTC
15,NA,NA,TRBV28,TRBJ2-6,CASTITSSGANVLTF,TGTGCCAGCACCATCACAAGTTCTGGGGCCAACGTCCTGACTTTC
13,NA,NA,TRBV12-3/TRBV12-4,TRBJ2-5,CASSPQRVETQYF,TGTGCCAGCAGCCCCCAGCGAGTTGAGACCCAGTACTTC
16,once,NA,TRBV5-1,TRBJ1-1,CASSSDSDGMNTEAFF,TGCGCCAGCAGCTCCGACAGTGACGGTATGAACACTGAAGCTTTCTTT
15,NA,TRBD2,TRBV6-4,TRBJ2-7,CAFPGTSGRAYEQYF,TGTGCTTTTCCGGGGACTAGCGGGAGGGCCTACGAGCAGTACTTC
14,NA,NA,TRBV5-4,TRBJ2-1,CASSLVDSPKGQFF,TGTGCCAGCAGCTTGGTGGACAGTCCCAAGGGGCAGTTCTTC
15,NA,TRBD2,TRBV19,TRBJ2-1,CASSTEREGYGEQFF,TGTGCCAGTAGTACAGAGCGGGAGGGTTATGGTGAGCAGTTCTTC
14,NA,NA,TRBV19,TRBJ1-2,CASSSHSNGGGYTF,TGTGCCAGTAGTAGCCACAGTAATGGGGGCGGCTACACCTTC
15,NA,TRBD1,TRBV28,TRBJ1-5,CASSPGDRDGQPQHF,TGTGCCAGCAGTCCTGGGGACAGGGATGGTCAGCCCCAGCATTTT
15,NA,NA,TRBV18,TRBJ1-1,CASSPRGDPSTEAFF,TGTGCCAGCTCACCCCGGGGGGACCCGAGCACTGAAGCTTTCTTT
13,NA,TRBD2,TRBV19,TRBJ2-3,CAAASGSSDTQYF,TGTGCCGCCGCCAGCGGGAGTTCAGATACGCAGTATTTT
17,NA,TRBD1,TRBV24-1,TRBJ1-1,CATSDSGQGRGRTEAFF,TGTGCCACCAGTGATTCCGGACAGGGGCGGGGAAGGACTGAAGCTTTCTTT
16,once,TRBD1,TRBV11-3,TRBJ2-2,CASSPAGTVNTGELFF,TGTGCCAGCAGCCCTGCCGGGACAGTGAACACCGGGGAGCTGTTTTTT
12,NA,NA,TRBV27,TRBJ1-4,CASKTWDEKLFF,TGTGCCAGCAAGACATGGGATGAAAAACTGTTTTTT
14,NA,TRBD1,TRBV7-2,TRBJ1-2,CASSPQQGEYGYTF,TGTGCCAGCAGCCCTCAACAGGGGGAATATGGCTACACCTTC
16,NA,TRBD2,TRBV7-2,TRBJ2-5,CASSLMASGRGETQYF,TGTGCCAGCAGCTTAATGGCTAGCGGGAGGGGGGAGACCCAGTACTTC
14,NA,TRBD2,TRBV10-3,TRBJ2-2,CAIMGGGNTGELFF,TGTGCCATCATGGGCGGGGGGAACACCGGGGAGCTGTTTTTT
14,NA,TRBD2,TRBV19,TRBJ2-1,CASRSAGGPGEQFF,TGTGCCAGTAGATCAGCGGGAGGGCCGGGTGAGCAGTTCTTC
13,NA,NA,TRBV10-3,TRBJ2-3,CATGTGEGDTQYF,TGTGCCACCGGGACTGGAGAGGGAGATACGCAGTATTTT
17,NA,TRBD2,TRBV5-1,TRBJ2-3,CASSRRLAGEVGDTQYF,TGCGCCAGCAGCCGCAGACTAGCGGGAGAGGTTGGCGATACGCAGTATTTT